These 15 T cell receptor beta chains were all obtained from the same sample, sequenced in a study of blood T cell repertoires in COVID-19. The protocol was immunoSEQ multiplex PCR, while the TCRdb copy is restricted to in-frame clones and leaves out a portion. This sample has fewer than 200,000 clones, with around 85% found just once. The source material was peripheral blood. The receptors were sampled from a woman aged 80 or over with acute or convalescent COVID-19.

This rearrangement joins TRBV20-1 to TRBJ2-5, with TRBD2 identical over 7 bases. The CDR3 has 12 amino acids. CDR1 DFQATT and CDR2 SNEGSKA come from the germline V gene (reference sequence). V dropped 5 bases and J dropped 3; count of bases not matched to a gene: 3. CDR3 sequence reads: CSARGLEETQYF. In DNA form, the CDR3 reads TGCAGTGCTCGTGGACTAGAAGAGACCCAGTACTTC.

This clone was recorded only once. This sequence joins TRBV10-3 and TRBJ1-3, with TRBD1 matching 8 bases. Germline values: CDR1 ENHRY, CDR2 SYGVKD. CDR3 length equals 12 residues. Unmatched junction bases numbered 7, after V lost 2 bases and J lost 16 bases. The CDR3 DNA sequence: TGTGCCATCAGTGAGATGGACAGGGTACTCTATTTT. It translates to CAISEMDRVLYF.

The chain carries TRBV7-9 and TRBJ2-1; 8 bases match TRBD2. Unmatched junction bases numbered 8, after V lost 1 base and J lost 6 bases. There are 16 residues in the CDR3. Germline V CDR1 and CDR2: SEHNR, FQNEAQ (reference sequence). CDR3: CASSLGRVAGLNEQFF. In DNA, the CDR3 is TGTGCCAGCAGCTTAGGGAGAGTAGCGGGGCTCAATGAGCAGTTCTTC. Complete variable domain (other parts from reference TRBV7-9 and TRBJ2-1): DTGVSQNPRHKITKRGQNVTFRCDPISEHNRLYWYRQTLGQGPEFLTYFQNEAQLEKSRLLSDRFSAERPKGSFSTLEIQRTEQGDSAMYLCASSLGRVAGLNEQFFGPGTRLTVL.

The chain employs TRBV30 and TRBJ2-3; a weak D match, TRBD1 (5 bases). Deletions cut 0 bases from V and 2 bases from J, with 12 bases between. CDR1 and CDR2 (germline): GTSNPN, SVGIG (reference sequence). CDR3 length: 15 amino acids. The CDR3 spells CAWSVGASLTDTQYF. The CDR3 bases are TGTGCCTGGAGTGTAGGGGCGAGTCTCACAGATACGCAGTATTTT. Full variable domain (remainder filled in from reference TRBV30 and TRBJ2-3): SQTIHQWPATLVQPVGSPLSLECTVEGTSNPNLYWYRQAAGRGLQLLFYSVGIGQISSEVPQNLSASRPQDRQFILSSKKLLLSDSGFYLCAWSVGASLTDTQYFGPGTRLTVL.

This clone was picked up a small number of times. Other DNA sequences in the same sample also yield this CDR3. V usage is TRBV11-2 and J usage is TRBJ1-5, with TRBD1 identical over 7 bases. Losses at the gene ends were 3 bases for V and 4 bases for J; bases not matched to a gene: 0. The CDR3 length is 13 residues. Germline V gene sequence: CDR1 SGHAT, CDR2 FQNNGV. Here the CDR3 DNA reads TGTGCCAGCAGCTTGGACAGGAATCAGCCCCAGCATTTT. Protein: CASSLDRNQPQHF.

The chain is built from TRBV9 and TRBJ1-2; 10 nucleotides align to TRBD1. The CDR3 covers 15 residues. From germline, CDR1 is SGDLS and CDR2 YYNGEE. The V gene end was trimmed by 3 bases and the J gene end by 6 bases; junction bases not matched to a gene: 8. The CDR3 sequence is CASSADRGRLHGYTF. The CDR3 DNA follows: TGTGCCAGCAGCGCAGACAGGGGGCGACTCCATGGCTACACCTTC. Based on the CDR3 plus reference TRBV9 and TRBJ1-2, the full variable domain is DSGVTQTPKHLITATGQRVTLRCSPRSGDLSVYWYQQSLDQGLQFLIQYYNGEERAKGNILERFSAQQFPDLHSELNLSSLELGDSALYFCASSADRGRLHGYTFGSGTRLTVV.

This clone was detected once. The gene calls are TRBV7-8 and TRBJ1-2; 7 bases map to TRBD1. This CDR3 comprises 14 residues. V was clipped by 1 base and J by 2 bases; unmatched bases: 1. Germline-derived CDR1 and CDR2 are SGHVS and FQNEAQ. The CDR3 DNA is TGTGCCAGCAGCTTAGTGACAGGGAACTATGGCTACACCTTC. This sequence encodes CASSLVTGNYGYTF.

The chain employs TRBV10-3 and TRBJ1-2, with 8 bases fitting TRBD1. Germline V gene lookup returns CDR1 ENHRY and CDR2 SYGVKD. The trim removed 11 bases at V and 7 bases at J, leaving 12 bases unmatched. This CDR3 has 13 residues. In DNA, the CDR3 is TGTGCCGTCGGACAGGGACTGGAAGGTGGCTACACCTTC. It specifies CAVGQGLEGGYTF.

The rearrangement uses TRBV6-5 and TRBJ1-3, with unresolved D. Germline CDR1 is MNHEY and CDR2 is SVGAGI. Trimming left V 6 bases short and J 0 bases short, with 12 bases between. This CDR3 spans 15 amino acids. CDR3 loop: CASRGDTRSGNTIYF. The CDR3 DNA is TGTGCCAGCAGGGGAGATACACGCTCTGGAAACACCATATATTTT.

The chain employs TRBV7-2 and TRBJ1-5; TRBD1 matches at 10 bases. V was clipped by 4 bases and J by 7 bases; unmatched bases: 7. The CDR3 contains 15 residues. Germline V gives CDR1 SGHTA, CDR2 FQGNSA. The CDR3 region has the DNA TGTGCCAGCAGCTCGGAGACAGGGGGCGGACAGCCCCAGCATTTT. It specifies CASSSETGGGQPQHF.

Only a few counts were recorded for this clone. The chain combines TRBV2 with TRBJ2-3; D might be TRBD2 (6 bases). There are 14 residues in the CDR3. Deletions cut 6 bases from V and 1 base from J, with 11 bases between. Germline CDR1 and CDR2: SNHLY and FYNNEI. CDR3 nucleotide sequence: TGTGCCAGCAGGAAGGGCGGGGGCACAGATACGCAGTATTTT. Translating gives CASRKGGGTDTQYF.

V gene TRBV12-5 combines with J gene TRBJ1-5, with TRBD1 as a possible D gene (5 bases). The CDR3 runs to 14 residues. Germline CDR1 is LGHNT and CDR2 is FRNRAP. The V gene lost 5 bases and the J gene lost 3 bases, with 11 bases spanning the gap. DNA of the CDR3: TGTGCTAGTGGTCGGACGACAGACAATCAGCCCCAGCATTTT. Amino acid sequence: CASGRTTDNQPQHF. Full variable domain (outside the CDR3, taken from reference TRBV12-5 and TRBJ1-5): DARVTQTPRHKVTEMGQEVTMRCQPILGHNTVFWYRQTMMQGLELLAYFRNRAPLDDSGMPKDRFSAEMPDATLATLKIQPSEPRDSAVYFCASGRTTDNQPQHFGDGTRLSIL.

The J gene is TRBJ1-2, the V gene TRBV3-1 (or the pseudogene TRBV3-2), with D maybe TRBD1 (6 bases). In germline, CDR1 is LGHDT, CDR2 YNNKEL (reference sequence). Trimming stripped 3 bases from V and 0 bases from J, with 11 bases between. The CDR3 is 15 residues long. The CDR3 loop is CASSHPGHSNYGYTF. CDR3 coding DNA: TGTGCCAGCAGCCACCCGGGACATTCTAACTATGGCTACACCTTC.

This rearrangement joins TRBV9 to TRBJ2-4; the D gene is possibly TRBD1 (5 bases). The germline V gene has CDR1 SGDLS and CDR2 YYNGEE. Trimming removed 0 bases from V and 2 bases from J, with 15 bases in between. CDR3 length: 17 amino acids. The CDR3 DNA sequence: TGTGCCAGCAGCGTAGGGCTGGGGCGGTATTCCAAAAACATTCAGTACTTC. It yields the protein CASSVGLGRYSKNIQYF. Supplemented by reference TRBV9 and TRBJ2-4, the full variable domain reads DSGVTQTPKHLITATGQRVTLRCSPRSGDLSVYWYQQSLDQGLQFLIQYYNGEERAKGNILERFSAQQFPDLHSELNLSSLELGDSALYFCASSVGLGRYSKNIQYFGAGTRLSVL.

The CDR3 loop is CAIKPSGPGASEQYF. In DNA form, the CDR3 reads TGTGCCATCAAACCCTCTGGCCCAGGGGCTTCCGAGCAGTACTTC. The chain joins TRBV10-3 to TRBJ2-7, with a tentative D call TRBD1 (6 bases). Between the trimmed V and J ends, which lost 7 bases and 6 bases, there was a span of 22 bases. Germline values: CDR1 ENHRY, CDR2 SYGVKD. The CDR3 sequence is 15 residues long.